The T cell receptor (beta chain) described here comes from a study of CD8 T cells in ankylosing spondylitis (dated by TCRdb to 2016 to 2017). Concerning the study at large: The study set out to find disease-linked TCR variants by profiling T cell receptor beta repertoires in ankylosing spondylitis patients and healthy donors. In total, the full study cohort was made up of roughly 100 healthy donors and 25 to 30 ankylosing spondylitis patients. Peripheral blood was sampled, and synovial fluid was also collected from ankylosing spondylitis patients.

A word on this clonotype: The antigen it recognizes is unknown. No much larger clone is present one base from it, and per-base qualities are unavailable.

General study outcomes and caveats: Some motif variants were previously reported in synovial fluid and blood of reactive arthritis patients, suggesting common disease-initiation mechanisms. The disease-linked clones showed a CD8+ phenotype and occurred at relatively low frequencies in peripheral blood. According to the report, matched synovial fluid samples from ankylosing spondylitis patients were significantly enriched for the disease-linked clones. A TCR beta motif of seven or eight highly homologous amino acid variants appeared characteristic of blood from ankylosing spondylitis patients.

V is cut back by 4 bases and J by 5 bases, with 7 bases in the junction unmatched. The CDR3, cysteine through phenylalanine, is 16 amino acids long. Solely the CDR3 DNA is kept, with 48 bases framed from the first base. CDR1 and CDR2 (DFQATT, SNEGSKA) derive from the germline V gene (reference sequence). The instrument given in TCRdb is Illumina HiSeq 2500. Quantitative 5'-RACE with molecular barcodes was used to prepare TCR beta libraries. Per the original workflow: To identify disease-linked TCR variants, a new computational method was used, one built on a probabilistic model of VDJ rearrangement. TCRdb itself trimmed the public reads at Q25 with fastp, ran MiXCR and retained productive beta chains. Every CDR3 protein is listed once, alongside the most common genes and DNA of its rows. TCRdb's processing, not the study's, gives the V and J calls here. The sample has about 800,000 distinct CDR3 sequences on record, approximately 12% of them singletons. More than 0.5% of the sample goes to the ten largest clones.

This TCR came from a male donor with ankylosing spondylitis. The rearrangement combines TRBV20-1 with TRBJ2-3; 15 middle bases align to TRBD2. What was sequenced was blood, either unsorted or a sorted T cell fraction (not recorded which). The base sequence is TGCAGTGCTACCCCGGGACTAGCGGGAGGTGGAGATACGCAGTATTTT. It translates as CSATPGLAGGGDTQYF.